These T cell receptor beta chains were read from a single sample in a study of regulatory T cells in long-lasting Graves disease. TCRdb reprocessed the multiplex PCR reads with MiXCR, giving one entry per CDR3 protein. The repertoire has around 430,000 distinct CDR3 sequences, under 25% of them found once; the top ten carry approximately 14%. Sequences were derived from peripheral blood mononuclear cells (PBMCs), sampled when the disease was refractory, from a patient treated with antithyroid drugs. These receptors were obtained from a female donor with Graves disease. Each CDR3 is given with its conserved first and last residue. The order of the fields is V gene, J gene, clone size, CDR3 protein. The size of a clone is reported for some rows only, either as once, few or many, or as a class for expanded clones.

TRBV28	TRBJ2-2	many	CASSFFMLFGSGELFF
TRBV20-1	TRBJ1-2	many	CSAHGTNYGYTF
TRBV12-3/TRBV12-4	TRBJ2-5	many	CASSPNLVRETQYF
TRBV29-1	TRBJ1-2	many	CSVDGGDYGYTF
TRBV6-1	TRBJ2-2	NA	CASNPTPDRSTGELFF
TRBV20-1	TRBJ1-6	many	CSASRPEELSPLHF
TRBV19	TRBJ2-7	NA	CATSSGDSYEQYF
TRBV20-1	TRBJ1-1	few	CSARRRDKFYTEAFF
TRBV6-2/TRBV6-3	TRBJ2-1	NA	CASIDSGGANEQFF
TRBV7-9	TRBJ1-1	NA	CASSRSRGRTGELRNTEAFF
TRBV5-1	TRBJ2-7	NA	CASSPTGTSGTMEQYF
TRBV7-2	TRBJ2-7	few	CASSWGRGPGEQYF
TRBV5-5	TRBJ2-2	NA	CASSLEGAIANTGELFF
TRBV19	TRBJ2-5	many	CATGLAGQETQYF
TRBV11-2	TRBJ1-3	many	CASSLSGGSGNTIYF
TRBV12-3/TRBV12-4	TRBJ2-7	many	CAGLFWRESSEQYF
TRBV20-1	TRBJ1-1	many	CSAQDSLKPNTEAFF
TRBV5-6	TRBJ2-4	NA	CASSLGLAVSKNIQYF
TRBV15	TRBJ2-4	NA	CATSREGELAKNIQYF
TRBV20-1	TRBJ2-7	NA	CSASPPGLLTPYEQYF
TRBV12-5	TRBJ2-7	few	CASALLAGGIYEQYF
TRBV24-1	TRBJ2-2	NA	CATSDLVGTGDTGELFF
TRBV6-1	TRBJ1-2	few	CASTPGRFYGYTF
TRBV7-3	TRBJ1-1	few	CASSEQGRNTEAFF
TRBV6-5	TRBJ2-7	many	CASSYSRGVAYEQYF
TRBV20-1	TRBJ1-2	once	CSAPEGGDYGYTF
TRBV12-3/TRBV12-4	TRBJ1-1	many	CASSHIRGGNTEAFF
TRBV5-6	TRBJ1-2	few	CASSLALEWRIYGYTF
TRBV4-3	TRBJ1-5	NA	CASSDNREDQPQHF
TRBV12-3/TRBV12-4	TRBJ2-3	many	CASSFGTSTDTQYF
TRBV19	TRBJ1-2	few	CASTIPGQYYGYTF
TRBV19	TRBJ1-1	few	CANSYRESDAFF
TRBV7-2	TRBJ2-3	NA	CASSFNGGGTTDTQYF
TRBV11-2	TRBJ1-1	NA	CASSLGSEASF
TRBV6-5	TRBJ1-1	many	CASSYSRTGEAFF
TRBV29-1	TRBJ2-3	NA	CSVRTGTDTQYF
TRBV28	TRBJ2-7	many	CASSFLSGGGAYEQYF
TRBV20-1	TRBJ1-6	NA	CSASMGDGGPNSPLHF
TRBV6-1	TRBJ2-5	NA	CTSIGTSGTQETQYF
TRBV20-1	TRBJ1-3	NA	CSARETGASGNTIYF
TRBV6-1	TRBJ1-2	few	CASTNRGDYGYTF
TRBV6-2/TRBV6-3	TRBJ1-5	NA	CASSVFGNQPQHF
TRBV6-5	TRBJ2-5	many	CASSSQGETQYF
TRBV7-9	TRBJ2-5	NA	CASSSWTGQETQYF
TRBV20-1	TRBJ2-7	NA	CSARAEGVTYAQYF
TRBV20-1	TRBJ2-2	few	CSARVAGITGELFF
TRBV5-6	TRBJ1-1	NA	CASSWRRGDSFF
TRBV19	TRBJ1-1	many	CASRTFDKNTEAFF
TRBV10-3	TRBJ2-2	NA	CAMRTSGVTGSGELFF